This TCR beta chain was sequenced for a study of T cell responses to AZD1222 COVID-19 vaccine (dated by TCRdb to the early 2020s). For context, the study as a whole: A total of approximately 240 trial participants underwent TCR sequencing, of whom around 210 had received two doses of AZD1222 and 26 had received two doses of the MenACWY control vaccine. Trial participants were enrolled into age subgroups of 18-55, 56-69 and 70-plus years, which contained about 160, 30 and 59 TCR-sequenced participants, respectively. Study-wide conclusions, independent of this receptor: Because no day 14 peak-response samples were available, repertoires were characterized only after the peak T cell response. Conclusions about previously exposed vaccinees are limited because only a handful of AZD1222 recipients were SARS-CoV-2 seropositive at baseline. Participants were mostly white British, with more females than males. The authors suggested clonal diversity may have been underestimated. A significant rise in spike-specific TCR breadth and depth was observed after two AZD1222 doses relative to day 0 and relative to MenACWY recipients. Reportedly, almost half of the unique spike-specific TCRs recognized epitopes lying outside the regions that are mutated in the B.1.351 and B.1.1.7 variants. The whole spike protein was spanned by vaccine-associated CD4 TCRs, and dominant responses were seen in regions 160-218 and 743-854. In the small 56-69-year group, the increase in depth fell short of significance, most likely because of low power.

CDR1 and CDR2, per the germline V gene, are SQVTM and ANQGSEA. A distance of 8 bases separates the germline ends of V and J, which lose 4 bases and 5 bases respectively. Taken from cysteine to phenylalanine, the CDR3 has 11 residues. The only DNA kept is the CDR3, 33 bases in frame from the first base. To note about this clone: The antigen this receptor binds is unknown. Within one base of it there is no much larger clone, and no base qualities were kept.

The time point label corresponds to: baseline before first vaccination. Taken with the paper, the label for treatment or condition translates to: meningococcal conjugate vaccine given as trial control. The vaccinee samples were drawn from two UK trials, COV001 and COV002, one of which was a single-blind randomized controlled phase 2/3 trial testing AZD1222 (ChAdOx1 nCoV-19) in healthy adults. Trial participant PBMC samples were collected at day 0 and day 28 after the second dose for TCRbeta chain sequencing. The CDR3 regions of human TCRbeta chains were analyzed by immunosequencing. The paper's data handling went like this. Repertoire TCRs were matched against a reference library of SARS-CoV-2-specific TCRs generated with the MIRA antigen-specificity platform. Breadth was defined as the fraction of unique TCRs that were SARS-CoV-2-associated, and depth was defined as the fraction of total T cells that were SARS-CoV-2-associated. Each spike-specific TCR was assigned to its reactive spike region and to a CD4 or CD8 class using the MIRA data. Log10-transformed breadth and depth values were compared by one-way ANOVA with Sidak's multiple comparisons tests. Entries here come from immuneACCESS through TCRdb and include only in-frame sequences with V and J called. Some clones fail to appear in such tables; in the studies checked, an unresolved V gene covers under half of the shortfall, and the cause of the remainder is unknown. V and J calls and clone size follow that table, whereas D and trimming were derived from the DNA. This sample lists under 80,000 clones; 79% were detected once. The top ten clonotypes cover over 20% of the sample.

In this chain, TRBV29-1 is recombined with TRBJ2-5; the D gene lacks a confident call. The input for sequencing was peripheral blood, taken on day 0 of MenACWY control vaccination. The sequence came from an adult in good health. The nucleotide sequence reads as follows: TGCAGCGTTGGACGGCGGGAGACCCAGTACTTC. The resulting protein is CSVGRRETQYF.